The clone carrying this T cell receptor (beta chain) was counted a single time. CDR3 length: 13 residues. Germline V gene lookup returns CDR1 LGHDT and CDR2 YNNKEL (reference sequence). The V end was cut by 2 bases, the J end by 4 bases, with 8 bases between. This specimen comes from a study of blood T cell repertoires in COVID-19. Original data processing: Amplification of reference gene primers was used by the study to estimate nucleated cell counts. Sequencing used immunoSEQ multiplex PCR; TCRdb keeps in-frame clones, though not all of them. The V and J calls and clone size are taken from that table; D and trimming were inferred from the DNA. This table holds 150,000 to 200,000 clones, more than 65% found once.

Sequenced material: peripheral blood. The sequence came from an elderly woman with acute or convalescent COVID-19. V is TRBV3-1 (or the pseudogene TRBV3-2) and J is TRBJ2-5, with D possibly matching TRBD2 (6 bases). This CDR3 is CASSQRETETQYF. CDR3 in DNA: TGTGCCAGCAGCCAACGGGAGACAGAGACCCAGTACTTC.